The rows below give T cell receptor beta chains drawn from one sample of a study of metastatic and nonmetastatic thyroid tumors. Via MiXCR, TCRdb re-called the PCR reads. The profile shows roughly 7,400 clones, 15% to 20% of them singletons. Sequences were obtained from adjacent normal tissue. The receptors derive from a female donor with papillary thyroid cancer or a benign thyroid nodule (not recorded which). Some clones in this sample may be carry-over from other donors' samples. CDR3s include the opening cysteine and the closing phenylalanine or tryptophan. D genes are given only for firm matches. Clone size is given for some rows only: seen once, a few or many times, or a class if the clone is expanded.

j_gene: TRBJ1-5
v_gene: TRBV6-1
abundance: .
d_gene: .
CDR3nt: TGTGCCAGCAGTGAATTTCTGGGGGCGGACAATCAGCCCCAGCATTTT
CDR3aa: CASSEFLGADNQPQHF

j_gene: TRBJ2-7
v_gene: TRBV7-7
abundance: .
d_gene: TRBD2
CDR3nt: TGTGCCAGCCCCTTCTTCGGGCTAGCGGGAGTCGAGCAGTACTTC
CDR3aa: CASPFFGLAGVEQYF

j_gene: TRBJ2-2
v_gene: TRBV5-4
abundance: few
d_gene: TRBD2
CDR3nt: TGCGCCAGCTCGAGCGGGGGGGCAAGAAGCACCGGGGAGCTGTTTTTT
CDR3aa: CASSSGGARSTGELFF

j_gene: TRBJ1-2
v_gene: TRBV4-1
abundance: large
d_gene: TRBD1
CDR3nt: TGCGCCAGCAGCCAACTGGACAGGGGAGGTGGCTACACCTTC
CDR3aa: CASSQLDRGGGYTF

j_gene: TRBJ2-6
v_gene: TRBV20-1
abundance: medium-sized
d_gene: .
CDR3nt: TGCAGTGCTAGAGTTGGGCCATCTGGGGCCAACGTCCTGACTTTC
CDR3aa: CSARVGPSGANVLTF

j_gene: TRBJ1-2
v_gene: TRBV19
abundance: many
d_gene: .
CDR3nt: TGTGCCATTAAGGGCAGGAACTATGGCTACACCTTC
CDR3aa: CAIKGRNYGYTF

j_gene: TRBJ1-2
v_gene: TRBV6-1
abundance: few
d_gene: .
CDR3nt: TGTGCCAGCAGCCTACAGCCAGCTAACTATGGCTACACCTTC
CDR3aa: CASSLQPANYGYTF

j_gene: TRBJ1-3
v_gene: TRBV5-4
abundance: many
d_gene: .
CDR3nt: TGCGCCAGCAGCTTGGCGGGGGTCACTGGAAACACCATATATTTT
CDR3aa: CASSLAGVTGNTIYF

j_gene: TRBJ1-1
v_gene: TRBV6-1
abundance: medium-sized
d_gene: .
CDR3nt: TGTGCCAGCAGTGAACCGCTTATAGGTTTTGAAGCTTTCTTT
CDR3aa: CASSEPLIGFEAFF

j_gene: TRBJ1-2
v_gene: TRBV29-1
abundance: many
d_gene: .
CDR3nt: TGCAGCGTTTACGTACAGGGTGCCTATGGCTACACCTTC
CDR3aa: CSVYVQGAYGYTF

j_gene: TRBJ2-5
v_gene: TRBV7-2
abundance: .
d_gene: .
CDR3nt: TGTGCCAGCAACATCCAGCGGCAAGAGACCCAGTACTTC
CDR3aa: CASNIQRQETQYF

j_gene: TRBJ2-7
v_gene: TRBV11-2
abundance: few
d_gene: .
CDR3nt: TGTGCCAGCAGTAGACTAGGCTACGAGCAGTACTTC
CDR3aa: CASSRLGYEQYF

j_gene: TRBJ2-6
v_gene: TRBV3-1
abundance: medium-sized
d_gene: TRBD2
CDR3nt: TGTGCCAGCAGCCAAGGTCGGACTAGCGGGGGAATAGGCTCTGGGGCCAACGTCCTGACTTTC
CDR3aa: CASSQGRTSGGIGSGANVLTF

j_gene: TRBJ2-4
v_gene: TRBV6-1
abundance: many
d_gene: .
CDR3nt: TGTGCCAGCAGTGAACCCAGGGTATTAGGCAAAAACATTCAGTACTTC
CDR3aa: CASSEPRVLGKNIQYF

j_gene: TRBJ2-6
v_gene: TRBV6-5
abundance: medium-sized
d_gene: .
CDR3nt: TGTGCCAGCAGTTACTCCAGTTGGACTGGGGCCAACGTCCTGACTTTC
CDR3aa: CASSYSSWTGANVLTF

j_gene: TRBJ2-7
v_gene: TRBV11-2
abundance: few
d_gene: TRBD1
CDR3nt: TGTGCCAGCAGCTTTTTACAGGGGCCGTCCTACGAGCAGTACTTC
CDR3aa: CASSFLQGPSYEQYF

j_gene: TRBJ1-1
v_gene: TRBV7-3
abundance: many
d_gene: .
CDR3nt: TGTGCCAGCAGCTTAACGGGGGCAGGTACTGAAGCTTTCTTT
CDR3aa: CASSLTGAGTEAFF

j_gene: TRBJ2-2
v_gene: TRBV11-2
abundance: medium-sized
d_gene: .
CDR3nt: TGTGCCAGCAGCCCCCTTCCGGGGGCCGGGGAGCTGTTTTTT
CDR3aa: CASSPLPGAGELFF

j_gene: TRBJ1-6
v_gene: TRBV6-1
abundance: medium-sized
d_gene: .
CDR3nt: TGTGCCAGCACCGGGGGTTCCTATAATTCACCCCTCCACTTT
CDR3aa: CASTGGSYNSPLHF

j_gene: TRBJ1-1
v_gene: TRBV18
abundance: medium-sized
d_gene: .
CDR3nt: TGTGCCAGCTCACCGACAGGTCAGACTGAAGCTTTCTTT
CDR3aa: CASSPTGQTEAFF

j_gene: TRBJ2-5
v_gene: TRBV24-1
abundance: medium-sized
d_gene: .
CDR3nt: .
CDR3aa: CATSVPGARETQYF

j_gene: TRBJ2-5
v_gene: TRBV25-1
abundance: many
d_gene: TRBD1
CDR3nt: TGTGCCAGCAGTGTGGGACAGGGGGCGCGGCAAGAGACCCAGTACTTC
CDR3aa: CASSVGQGARQETQYF

j_gene: TRBJ1-1
v_gene: TRBV10-2
abundance: medium-sized
d_gene: .
CDR3nt: TGCGCCAGCAGTGCCGATCGTGAAGCTTTCTTT
CDR3aa: CASSADREAFF

j_gene: TRBJ2-3
v_gene: TRBV20-1
abundance: .
d_gene: .
CDR3nt: TGCAGTGCTAGCGTTACCCGGGGTCCAGATACGCAGTATTTT
CDR3aa: CSASVTRGPDTQYF

j_gene: TRBJ1-1
v_gene: TRBV7-3
abundance: medium-sized
d_gene: .
CDR3nt: TGTGCCAGCAGCCCGGAGGGGGGTGGGGGGTTCTCTGAAGCTTTCTTT
CDR3aa: CASSPEGGGGFSEAFF

j_gene: TRBJ1-2
v_gene: TRBV12-3/TRBV12-4
abundance: .
d_gene: .
CDR3nt: TGTGCCAGCAGCCGGGACATTCACTATGGCTACACCTTC
CDR3aa: CASSRDIHYGYTF

j_gene: TRBJ2-3
v_gene: TRBV5-1
abundance: medium-sized
d_gene: .
CDR3nt: TGCGCCAGCAGCTTGTCCCAGGGAGATACGCAGTATTTT
CDR3aa: CASSLSQGDTQYF

j_gene: TRBJ1-1
v_gene: TRBV6-2/TRBV6-3
abundance: few
d_gene: .
CDR3nt: TGTGCCAGCAGTTTTGGGATCTACATGAGCACTGAAGCTCTCTTT
CDR3aa: CASSFGIYMSTEALF

j_gene: TRBJ1-2
v_gene: TRBV6-1
abundance: few
d_gene: TRBD1
CDR3nt: TGTGCCAGCAGTGAGGACAGGGGGCGGTTGTGGGGCTACACCTTC
CDR3aa: CASSEDRGRLWGYTF

j_gene: TRBJ1-4
v_gene: TRBV4-1
abundance: medium-sized
d_gene: .
CDR3nt: TGCGCCAGCAGCCAAGTGGGGGCAACTAATGAAAAACTGTTTTTT
CDR3aa: CASSQVGATNEKLFF

j_gene: TRBJ2-1
v_gene: TRBV7-3
abundance: medium-sized
d_gene: .
CDR3nt: TGTGCCAGCAGCTTAGTAGGCAATGAGCAGTTCTTC
CDR3aa: CASSLVGNEQFF

j_gene: TRBJ2-2
v_gene: TRBV20-1
abundance: medium-sized
d_gene: .
CDR3nt: TGCAGTGCTAGAGATCCCAGGGACACTCCGAACACCGGGGAGCTGTTTTTT
CDR3aa: CSARDPRDTPNTGELFF

j_gene: TRBJ1-6
v_gene: TRBV2
abundance: medium-sized
d_gene: .
CDR3nt: TGTGCCAGCAGTGACTCCGTCTATTCACCCCTCCACTTT
CDR3aa: CASSDSVYSPLHF

j_gene: TRBJ2-3
v_gene: TRBV6-1
abundance: medium-sized
d_gene: .
CDR3nt: TGTGCCAGCTTGGGGGAAAACACAGATACGCAGTATTTT
CDR3aa: CASLGENTDTQYF

j_gene: TRBJ2-7
v_gene: TRBV20-1
abundance: .
d_gene: TRBD2
CDR3nt: TGCAGTGCTAGAGGGACCGGGACTAGACGACTGACTGGCGACGAGCAGTACTTC
CDR3aa: CSARGTGTRRLTGDEQYF

j_gene: TRBJ2-3
v_gene: TRBV20-1
abundance: medium-sized
d_gene: TRBD1
CDR3nt: TGCAGTGCTTTCGACAGGGGGCTAACAGATACGCAGTATTTT
CDR3aa: CSAFDRGLTDTQYF

j_gene: TRBJ1-3
v_gene: TRBV28
abundance: medium-sized
d_gene: .
CDR3nt: TGTGCCAGCAGTTTCAGGGGTGGGTACTCTGGAAACACCATATATTTT
CDR3aa: CASSFRGGYSGNTIYF

j_gene: TRBJ2-1
v_gene: TRBV20-1
abundance: .
d_gene: .
CDR3nt: TGCAGCGCTAGTTCTGAGAGCCCCGCCTACAATGAGCAGTTCTTC
CDR3aa: CSASSESPAYNEQFF

j_gene: TRBJ2-7
v_gene: TRBV4-1
abundance: large
d_gene: .
CDR3nt: TGCGCCAGCAGCCAGGCTGAAGGGCAGAGAATCTACGAGCAGTACTTC
CDR3aa: CASSQAEGQRIYEQYF

j_gene: TRBJ1-2
v_gene: TRBV30
abundance: .
d_gene: .
CDR3nt: TGTGCCTGGAGTTCAGGAACAGGGCTGGCTGGCTACACCTTC
CDR3aa: CAWSSGTGLAGYTF

j_gene: TRBJ2-5
v_gene: TRBV6-5
abundance: medium-sized
d_gene: .
CDR3nt: TGTGCCAGCAGTTACCCAAGCGAGTTCGAGACCCAGTACTTC
CDR3aa: CASSYPSEFETQYF

j_gene: TRBJ1-6
v_gene: TRBV6-5
abundance: medium-sized
d_gene: .
CDR3nt: TGTGCCAGCAGTTACTCGATCGGCACACTGAATTCACCCCTCCACTTT
CDR3aa: CASSYSIGTLNSPLHF

j_gene: TRBJ2-5
v_gene: TRBV2
abundance: many
d_gene: .
CDR3nt: TGTGCCAGCAGTCATGATGGGTACGGACACGGGACCCAGTACTTC
CDR3aa: CASSHDGYGHGTQYF

j_gene: TRBJ2-7
v_gene: TRBV20-1
abundance: medium-sized
d_gene: .
CDR3nt: TGCAGTGCACTAATACCCGAGGGGGAACTAGCCTACGAGCAGTACTTC
CDR3aa: CSALIPEGELAYEQYF

j_gene: TRBJ2-1
v_gene: TRBV7-2
abundance: many
d_gene: .
CDR3nt: TGTGCCAGCAGCGCCTGGAATGAGCAGTTCTTC
CDR3aa: CASSAWNEQFF

j_gene: TRBJ1-1
v_gene: TRBV6-1
abundance: many
d_gene: .
CDR3nt: TGTGCCAGCAGCTCAGCGGTGTCGGGTGGCACCGAAGCTTTCTTT
CDR3aa: CASSSAVSGGTEAFF